Presented here are 23 T cell receptor beta chains from one specimen sequenced in a study of blood T cell repertoires in COVID-19. Assay: immunoSEQ multiplex PCR; the TCRdb copy retains only in-frame clones and omits some. The sample consists of around 140,000 clones, 88% of them appearing once. The sequencing input was peripheral blood. These TCRs come from a woman in her forties or fifties with acute or convalescent COVID-19.

The V call is TRBV7-2, the J call TRBJ1-1; D is possibly TRBD1 (6 bases). The CDR3 contains 13 residues. The V and J ends lost 1 base and 6 bases respectively, with 9 bases between them. From germline, CDR1 is SGHTA and CDR2 FQGNSA. The CDR3 DNA reads as TGTGCCAGCAGCTTAGGGGCAGGGGCTGAAGCTTTCTTT. Amino acids: CASSLGAGAEAFF. The full variable domain, its missing parts supplied by reference TRBV7-2 and TRBJ1-1, is GAGVSQSPSNKVTEKGKDVELRCDPISGHTALYWYRQSLGQGLEFLIYFQGNSAPDKSGLPSDRFSAERTGGSVSTLTIQRTQQEDSAVYLCASSLGAGAEAFFGQGTRLTVV.

A few counts support this clone. This rearrangement joins TRBV4-2 to TRBJ1-1; D ambiguous. Germline CDR1 is LGHNA and CDR2 is YNFKEQ. V was clipped by 0 bases and J by 1 base, with 9 bases between them. This CDR3 spans 15 amino acids. The CDR3 sequence: CASSQDTRANTEAFF. CDR3 nucleotide sequence: TGTGCCAGCAGCCAAGATACGCGGGCGAACACTGAAGCTTTCTTT.

The chain combines TRBV6-4 with TRBJ2-7, with TRBD2 identical over 10 bases. The CDR3 is 16 amino acids. CDR1 MRHNA and CDR2 SNTAGT come from the germline V gene. Trimming took 10 bases from V and 5 from J; bases not matched to a gene: 17. CDR3 sequence: CANHAPISGRKDEQYF. The CDR3 DNA follows: TGTGCCAACCATGCACCGATTAGCGGGAGGAAGGACGAGCAGTACTTC.

This chain uses TRBV15 with TRBJ1-1, with D possibly TRBD1 on 5 matching bases. Germline V CDR1 and CDR2: LNHNV, YYDKDF (reference sequence). Trimming removed 3 bases from V and 1 base from J, with 15 bases in between. The CDR3 length is 16 residues. CDR3 nucleotides: TGTGCCACCAGCAGGAATTCCCGGGGGAGGAACACTGAAGCTTTCTTT. Translation: CATSRNSRGRNTEAFF.

The chain employs TRBV10-3 and TRBJ1-6, with D tentatively TRBD1 (5 bases). The V gene's germline CDR1 is ENHRY and CDR2 SYGVKD. Deletions cut 10 bases from V and 6 bases from J, with 13 bases between. The CDR3 spans 13 residues. CDR3: CATHGGGNSPLHF. CDR3 sequence (DNA): TGTGCCACACACGGGGGGGGTAATTCACCCCTCCACTTT.

DNA of the CDR3: TGTGCCAGCAGTTACGTGGACAGCTTTGAAGCTTTCTTT. This encodes CASSYVDSFEAFF. The chain uses TRBV6-5 and TRBJ1-1; possible D gene TRBD1, 6 bases. The CDR3 sequence is 13 residues long. The V and J ends lost 2 bases and 7 bases respectively, with 11 bases between them. Germline CDR1 MNHEY, CDR2 SVGAGI.

CDR3 loop: CASSSSLDRGGNQPQHF. CDR3 in DNA: TGTGCCAGCAGCTCATCACTGGACAGGGGTGGCAATCAGCCCCAGCATTTT. The V gene is TRBV5-6, the J gene TRBJ1-5; 9 positions agree with TRBD1. The germline V gene encodes CDR1 SGHDT and CDR2 YYEEEE. The CDR3 length is 17 residues. The junction had 9 bases not matched to a gene; V was cut back by 3 bases and J by 2 bases.

The rearrangement joins TRBV2 to TRBJ2-5; 7 bases are a match to TRBD1. V gave up 10 bases and J gave up 2 bases; unmatched junction bases: 4. CDR1 is SNHLY and CDR2 is FYNNEI in the germline V gene. The CDR3 loop spans 12 amino acids. The CDR3 spells CATGQSQETQYF. The CDR3 DNA follows: TGTGCCACGGGACAGTCTCAAGAGACCCAGTACTTC.

V and J are TRBV7-9 and TRBJ2-2; 8 bases align to TRBD1. The germline V gene encodes CDR1 SEHNR and CDR2 FQNEAQ (reference sequence). This CDR3 region has 14 residues. V dropped 6 bases and J dropped 3; count of bases not matched to a gene: 3. The CDR3 DNA follows: TGTGCCAGCAGAGTGACAGGGGACACCGGGGAGCTGTTTTTT. It yields the protein CASRVTGDTGELFF.

The rearrangement links TRBV12-3 or TRBV12-4 to TRBJ1-4, with D uncertain. This CDR3 is built from 13 residues. V was pared by 10 bases and J by 4 bases, with 13 bases between. The CDR3 here is CATSSGFNEKLFF. CDR3 DNA sequence: TGTGCCACTTCGTCGGGTTTTAATGAAAAACTGTTTTTT.

In regard to this clone: At one end, the junction sequence differs from germline, possibly due to a read error. The chain carries TRBV7-7 and TRBJ2-2, with D possibly matching TRBD2 (5 bases). The length of the CDR3 is 15 residues. Germline lookup yields CDR1 SSHAT and CDR2 FNYEAQ (reference sequence). The CDR3 spells CASSLEAGLSGELFF. Written as DNA, the CDR3 is TGTGCTAGCAGCTTAGAGGCAGGACTGAGCGGGGAGCTGTTTTTT.

This chain connects TRBV19 to TRBJ2-5; 7 bases line up with TRBD2. Germline V gene lookup returns CDR1 LNHDA and CDR2 SQIVND (reference sequence). V was pared by 7 bases and J by 2 bases, with 4 bases of the junction left unmatched. The CDR3 is 13 residues long. The CDR3 reads CASTQAGQETQYF. The DNA for the CDR3 is TGTGCCAGTACCCAAGCGGGGCAAGAGACCCAGTACTTC. Using reference TRBV19 and TRBJ2-5 for the parts outside the CDR3, the full variable domain is DGGITQSPKYLFRKEGQNVTLSCEQNLNHDAMYWYRQDPGQGLRLIYYSQIVNDFQKGDIAEGYSVSREKKESFPLTVTSAQKNPTAFYLCASTQAGQETQYFGPGTRLLVL.

This chain links TRBV11-3 with TRBJ1-1; 11 positions match TRBD1. The length of the CDR3 is 15 residues. CDR1 SGHNT and CDR2 YENEEA come from the germline V gene. After removal of 3 bases from V and 4 bases from J, the junction contained 4 bases not matched to a gene. Here the CDR3 reads CASSFTGTGGTEAFF. Here the CDR3 DNA reads TGTGCCAGCAGCTTTACCGGGACAGGGGGCACTGAAGCTTTCTTT.

The rearrangement links TRBV4-1 to TRBJ2-1, with 11 bases aligning to TRBD2. V shed 1 base and J 1 base; nucleotides not matched to a gene: 6. This CDR3 has 18 amino acids. In germline, CDR1 is MGHRA, CDR2 YSYEKL. CDR3 amino acids: CASSQGLAGPGSYNEQFF. CDR3 nucleotides: TGCGCCAGCAGCCAAGGACTAGCGGGACCGGGATCCTACAATGAGCAGTTCTTC.

V gene TRBV7-9 combines with J gene TRBJ2-2; D remains ambiguous. The CDR3 spans 16 residues. CDR1 and CDR2 from the germline V gene are SEHNR and FQNEAQ (reference sequence). Trimming took off 4 bases at V and 1 base at J, with 13 bases between the two ends. CDR3 DNA: TGTGCCAGCAGCTCAAAAAGCAAGCTGAACACCGGGGAGCTGTTTTTT. Encoded protein: CASSSKSKLNTGELFF.

The chain carries TRBV4-1 and TRBJ1-1, with unresolved D. Trimming stripped 4 bases from V and 5 bases from J, with 14 bases between. Looked up from germline, CDR1 is MGHRA and CDR2 is YSYEKL. The CDR3 is 14 residues long. CDR3: CASSPQVGWTEAFF. CDR3 DNA: TGCGCCAGCAGCCCCCAGGTAGGTTGGACTGAAGCTTTCTTT.

This chain links TRBV11-3 with TRBJ1-6; D is unresolved. Trimming removed 5 bases from V and 6 bases from J, with 11 bases in between. The CDR3 is 14 residues long. CDR1 SGHNT and CDR2 YENEEA come from the germline V gene. The CDR3 nucleotides are TGTGCCAGCAGCGGCCGGGGTCCTAATTCACCCCTCCACTTT. Its translation: CASSGRGPNSPLHF.

The chain employs TRBV6-5 and TRBJ2-7; 9 nucleotides line up with TRBD1. This CDR3 is 14 amino acids long. The V segment lost 4 bases and the J segment 1 base; nucleotides outside the gene matches: 2. CDR1 and CDR2 from the germline V gene are MNHEY and SVGAGI. CDR3 bases: TGTGCCAGCAGTTCGGGACAGGGTTCCTACGAGCAGTACTTC. This sequence encodes CASSSGQGSYEQYF.

This rearrangement joins TRBV20-1 to TRBJ2-7; TRBD2 might be the D (6 bases). Germline CDR1 and CDR2: DFQATT and SNEGSKA (reference sequence). Between the trimmed V and J ends, which lost 6 bases and 6 bases, there was a span of 18 bases. This CDR3 has 13 amino acids. In DNA, the CDR3 is TGCAGTGCGAGTGATAGCGCGGGGCTCGAGCAGTACTTC. Protein: CSASDSAGLEQYF.

The chain has TRBV5-1 and TRBJ2-1, with unresolved D. The CDR3 contains 15 residues. Germline CDR1 SGHRS, CDR2 YFSETQ. The germline V and J ends were trimmed by 1 base and 0 bases, with 8 bases remaining between them. CDR3: CASSLFSSSYNEQFF. The CDR3 nucleotides read TGCGCCAGCAGCTTGTTCTCGAGCTCCTACAATGAGCAGTTCTTC.

The chain uses TRBV7-9 and TRBJ1-2; 10 positions match TRBD1. With V trimmed by 5 bases and J by 6 bases, 9 bases remained unmatched. Germline V CDR1 and CDR2: SEHNR, FQNEAQ (reference sequence). The CDR3 runs 15 residues. CDR3 region: CASSQDRGRSHGYTF. The CDR3 DNA sequence: TGTGCCAGCAGCCAAGACAGGGGGCGGTCTCATGGCTACACCTTC. Supplemented by reference TRBV7-9 and TRBJ1-2, the full variable domain reads DTGVSQNPRHKITKRGQNVTFRCDPISEHNRLYWYRQTLGQGPEFLTYFQNEAQLEKSRLLSDRFSAERPKGSFSTLEIQRTEQGDSAMYLCASSQDRGRSHGYTFGSGTRLTVV.

This clone was observed a single time. V gene TRBV2 combines with J gene TRBJ2-1; 8 bases agree with TRBD2. This CDR3 contains 15 residues. The germline V gene has CDR1 SNHLY and CDR2 FYNNEI. After removal of 2 bases from V and 6 bases from J, the junction contained 6 bases not matched to a gene. The CDR3 DNA sequence: TGTGCCAGCAGTGAAAGCGGGAGCCCTGCCAATGAGCAGTTCTTC. Amino acids: CASSESGSPANEQFF.

The V call is TRBV5-1, the J call TRBJ2-7, with D maybe TRBD2 (5 bases). This CDR3 is built from 12 residues. CDR1 and CDR2 (germline): SGHRS, YFSETQ. V dropped 2 bases and J dropped 6 bases, with 9 bases sitting between them. This CDR3 is CASSFRTSEQYF. DNA of the CDR3: TGCGCCAGCAGCTTTAGGACTTCCGAGCAGTACTTC.